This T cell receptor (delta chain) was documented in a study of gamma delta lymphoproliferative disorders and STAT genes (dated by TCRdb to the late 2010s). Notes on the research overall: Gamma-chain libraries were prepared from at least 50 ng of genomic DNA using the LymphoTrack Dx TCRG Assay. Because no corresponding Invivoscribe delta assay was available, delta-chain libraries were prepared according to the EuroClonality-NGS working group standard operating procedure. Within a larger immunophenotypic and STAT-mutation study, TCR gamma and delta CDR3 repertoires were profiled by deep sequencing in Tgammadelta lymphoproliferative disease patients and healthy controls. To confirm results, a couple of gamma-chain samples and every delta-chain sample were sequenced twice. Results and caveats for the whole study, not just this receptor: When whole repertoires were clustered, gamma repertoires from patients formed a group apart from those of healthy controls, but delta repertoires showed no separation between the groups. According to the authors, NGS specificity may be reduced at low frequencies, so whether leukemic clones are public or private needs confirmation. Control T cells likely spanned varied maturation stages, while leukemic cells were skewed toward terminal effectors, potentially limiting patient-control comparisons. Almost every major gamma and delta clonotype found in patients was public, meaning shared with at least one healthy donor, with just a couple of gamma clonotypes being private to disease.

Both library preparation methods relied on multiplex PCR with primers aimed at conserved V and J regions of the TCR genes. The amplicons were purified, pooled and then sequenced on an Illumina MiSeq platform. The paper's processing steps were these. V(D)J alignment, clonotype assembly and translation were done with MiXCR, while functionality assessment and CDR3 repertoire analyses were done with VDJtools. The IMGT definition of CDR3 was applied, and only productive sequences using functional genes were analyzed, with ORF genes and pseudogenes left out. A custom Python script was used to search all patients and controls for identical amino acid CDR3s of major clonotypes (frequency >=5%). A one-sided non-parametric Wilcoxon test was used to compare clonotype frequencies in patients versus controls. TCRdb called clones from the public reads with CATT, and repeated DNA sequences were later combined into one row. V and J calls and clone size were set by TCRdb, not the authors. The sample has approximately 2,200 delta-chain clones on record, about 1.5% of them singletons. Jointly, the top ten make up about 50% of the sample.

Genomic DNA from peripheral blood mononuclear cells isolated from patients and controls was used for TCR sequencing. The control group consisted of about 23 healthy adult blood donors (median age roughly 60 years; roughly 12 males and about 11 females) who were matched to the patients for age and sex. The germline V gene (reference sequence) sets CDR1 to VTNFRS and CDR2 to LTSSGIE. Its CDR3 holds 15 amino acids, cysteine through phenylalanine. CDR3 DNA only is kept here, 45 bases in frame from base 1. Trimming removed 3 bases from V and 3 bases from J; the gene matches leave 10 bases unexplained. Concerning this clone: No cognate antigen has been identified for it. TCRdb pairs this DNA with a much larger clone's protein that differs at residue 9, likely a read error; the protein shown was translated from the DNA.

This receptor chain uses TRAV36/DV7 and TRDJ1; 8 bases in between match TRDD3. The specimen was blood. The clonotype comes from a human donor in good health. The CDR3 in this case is CAVVYWGPCPDKLIF. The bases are TGTGCTGTGGTGTACTGGGGGCCTTGTCCCGATAAACTCATCTTT.